This is a list of T cell receptor beta chains from one sample in a study of T-cell reconstitution after alpha-beta-depleted transplantation in children. TCRdb independently ran MiXCR on the PCR reads; one entry per CDR3 protein. The data show 450,000 to 600,000 distinct CDR3 sequences, around 13% seen once. The sample in question was PBMCs, mostly from graft donor cells, obtained 360 days after TCRalphabeta/CD19-depleted stem cell transplant. These receptors were obtained from a male patient between 5 and 17 years old who had a stem cell transplant for acute myeloid leukemia, so the T cells may come from the graft donor. CDR3s include the opening cysteine and the closing phenylalanine or tryptophan. The order of the fields is clone size, J gene, D gene, V gene, CDR3 DNA, CDR3 protein. The D gene is left open where the match is weak. Not all rows give a size; the values are once, few, many and, for expanded clones, a class.

clone size: -; J gene: TRBJ2-7; D gene: -; V gene: TRBV11-2; CDR3 DNA: TGTGCCAGCAGCTTAGTATTTGACACAACCTACGAGCAGTACTTC; CDR3 protein: CASSLVFDTTYEQYF
clone size: -; J gene: TRBJ2-3; D gene: -; V gene: TRBV20-1; CDR3 DNA: TGCAGTGCTAGTCCTAGTTGGAGATCTAGCACAGATACGCAGTATTTT; CDR3 protein: CSASPSWRSSTDTQYF
clone size: few; J gene: TRBJ2-7; D gene: TRBD1; V gene: TRBV7-2; CDR3 DNA: TGTGCCAGCAGCTTAGGACAGGGCCTCGCTTTCTCCTACGAGCAGTACTTC; CDR3 protein: CASSLGQGLAFSYEQYF
clone size: -; J gene: TRBJ2-1; D gene: TRBD2; V gene: TRBV6-2/TRBV6-3; CDR3 DNA: TGTGCCAGCAGTCTAGCGGGAGTTGCGGTCCATGAGCAGTTCTTC; CDR3 protein: CASSLAGVAVHEQFF
clone size: many; J gene: TRBJ2-5; D gene: -; V gene: TRBV10-3; CDR3 DNA: TGTGCCACCCGGATCTCCCCCCAAGAGACCCAGTACTTC; CDR3 protein: CATRISPQETQYF
clone size: -; J gene: TRBJ1-5; D gene: -; V gene: TRBV20-1; CDR3 DNA: TGCAGTGCTAGGCAGGACACGACGGATCAGCCCCAGCATTTT; CDR3 protein: CSARQDTTDQPQHF
clone size: -; J gene: TRBJ2-2; D gene: -; V gene: TRBV4-2; CDR3 DNA: TGTGCCAGCAGCCAAATTCAGGGCACCGGGGAGCTGTTTTTT; CDR3 protein: CASSQIQGTGELFF
clone size: many; J gene: TRBJ1-1; D gene: -; V gene: TRBV7-3; CDR3 DNA: TGTGCCAGCAGCTTGGCAGGAATCGGGACTGAAGCTTTCTTT; CDR3 protein: CASSLAGIGTEAFF
clone size: few; J gene: TRBJ1-2; D gene: -; V gene: TRBV6-2/TRBV6-3; CDR3 DNA: TGTGCCAGCAGCCCTACGACCGGGTATGGCTACACCTTC; CDR3 protein: CASSPTTGYGYTF
clone size: -; J gene: TRBJ1-6; D gene: TRBD1; V gene: TRBV28; CDR3 DNA: TGTGCCAGCATCACCGGGACAGGGGCGTTTCCCCTCCACTTT; CDR3 protein: CASITGTGAFPLHF
clone size: many; J gene: TRBJ2-1; D gene: TRBD2; V gene: TRBV7-9; CDR3 DNA: TGTGCCAGCAGCTTAATCGCTAGCGGCATACGTATCACCTACAATGAGCAGTTCTTC; CDR3 protein: CASSLIASGIRITYNEQFF
clone size: few; J gene: TRBJ2-3; D gene: TRBD2; V gene: TRBV29-1; CDR3 DNA: TGCAGCGTTTGGGTTACTAGCGGGAATCAGGAGGCAGATACGCAGTATTTT; CDR3 protein: CSVWVTSGNQEADTQYF
clone size: once; J gene: TRBJ2-7; D gene: TRBD2; V gene: TRBV29-1; CDR3 DNA: TGCAGCGTTGGCCCGGGAAGGCTAGCGGGTGTCCCGCAGTACTTC; CDR3 protein: CSVGPGRLAGVPQYF
clone size: few; J gene: TRBJ2-7; D gene: TRBD2; V gene: TRBV28; CDR3 DNA: TGTGCCAGCAGTTTACTGATTAGCGGGGCCTACGAGCAGTACTTC; CDR3 protein: CASSLLISGAYEQYF
clone size: few; J gene: TRBJ2-7; D gene: -; V gene: TRBV6-5; CDR3 DNA: TGTGCCAGCAGTTCTGAGGGGGGATGGCCCTACGAGCAGTACTTC; CDR3 protein: CASSSEGGWPYEQYF
clone size: -; J gene: TRBJ2-5; D gene: -; V gene: TRBV5-1; CDR3 DNA: TGCGCCAGCAGCGGTTGGAGGCGCGAGGAGACCCAGTACTTC; CDR3 protein: CASSGWRREETQYF
clone size: -; J gene: TRBJ2-7; D gene: TRBD1; V gene: TRBV5-1; CDR3 DNA: TGCGCCAGCAGCGTGGGACAGAGCTCCTACGAGCAGTACTTC; CDR3 protein: CASSVGQSSYEQYF
clone size: -; J gene: TRBJ2-7; D gene: TRBD1; V gene: TRBV11-2; CDR3 DNA: TGTGCCAGCAGCTTAGGAGGAGTCACAGGGGAGCCCTACGAGCAGTACTTC; CDR3 protein: CASSLGGVTGEPYEQYF
clone size: many; J gene: TRBJ1-5; D gene: -; V gene: TRBV12-3/TRBV12-4; CDR3 DNA: TGTGCCAGCAGTCCCGGTGGACGGACTAATCAGCCCCAGCATTTT; CDR3 protein: CASSPGGRTNQPQHF
clone size: many; J gene: TRBJ2-2; D gene: -; V gene: TRBV6-2/TRBV6-3; CDR3 DNA: TGTGCCAGCAGCGGTGGCGGGGAGCTGTTTTTT; CDR3 protein: CASSGGGELFF
clone size: -; J gene: TRBJ1-2; D gene: -; V gene: TRBV9; CDR3 DNA: TGTGCCAGCAGCGTAGGGGCAGGGACTAACTATGGCTACACCTTC; CDR3 protein: CASSVGAGTNYGYTF
clone size: many; J gene: TRBJ1-1; D gene: -; V gene: TRBV29-1; CDR3 DNA: TGCAGCGTTGAAGGGGGTCTCGGGGAGGGCACTGAAGCTTTCTTT; CDR3 protein: CSVEGGLGEGTEAFF
clone size: many; J gene: TRBJ1-2; D gene: -; V gene: TRBV28; CDR3 DNA: TGTGCCAGCAGCCCAGGACAACTGTATGGCTACACCTTC; CDR3 protein: CASSPGQLYGYTF
clone size: -; J gene: TRBJ2-2; D gene: TRBD2; V gene: TRBV20-1; CDR3 DNA: TGCAGTGCTTCGGGACTAGCGGGAGGGCCTGACACCGGGGAGCTGTTTTTT; CDR3 protein: CSASGLAGGPDTGELFF
clone size: -; J gene: TRBJ2-7; D gene: -; V gene: TRBV18; CDR3 DNA: TGTGCCAGCTCAGGAAGGGGGGGGCACGAGCAGTACTTC; CDR3 protein: CASSGRGGHEQYF
clone size: -; J gene: TRBJ2-1; D gene: TRBD2; V gene: TRBV18; CDR3 DNA: TGTGCCAGCTCACGATTCACGACTCGACTAGCGGGACTTGTATACAATGAGCAGTTCTTC; CDR3 protein: CASSRFTTRLAGLVYNEQFF
clone size: many; J gene: TRBJ2-1; D gene: TRBD2; V gene: TRBV4-3; CDR3 DNA: TGCGCCAGCAGCCCAGGGACTAGGGGCGGGGAGCAGTTCTTC; CDR3 protein: CASSPGTRGGEQFF
clone size: few; J gene: TRBJ2-1; D gene: TRBD1; V gene: TRBV9; CDR3 DNA: TGTGCCAGCACCCGGGATTTGCCGGGACAGGGGGCCTATGAGCAGTTCTTC; CDR3 protein: CASTRDLPGQGAYEQFF